This T cell receptor (beta chain) was observed in a study of cytomegalovirus exposure and HLA in healthy donors (dated by TCRdb to 2017 to 2019). Broadly, across the study: An earlier analysis of 587 of the donors reported 276 Gb of sequence data and 117 million unique TCR beta sequences obtained from roughly 170 million T cells. An early release covering roughly 640 HLA-typed donors comprised about 300 gigabases of sequencing data and around 80 million unique TCR sequences. The genetic ancestry cluster associated with self-reported Caucasian donors included about 81% of the roughly 400 genotyped donors. The study aimed to test whether cataloging public T cell receptors could reveal signatures of past pathogen exposure. The T cell repertoires of 700 or so subjects were profiled by immunosequencing and related to cytomegalovirus serostatus. A separate validation cohort of over a hundred different subjects was used in addition to the roughly 700-subject first cohort. To predict cytomegalovirus infection status, the study combined high-throughput TCR immunosequencing, statistical association of individual TCRs with disease status, and machine learning. In a later analysis, previously published TCR beta repertoires from 550 to 700 donors were re-analyzed and high-resolution HLA genotyping was added so that TCR occurrence patterns could be studied. The later analysis used no new phenotypic data to find candidate immune exposures, relying instead on TCR beta sequences and their occurrence across donors. To decide whether each TCR beta V gene segment behaved as functional or pseudogenic, an earlier analysis of fewer than 750 of the donors relied on high-throughput TCR beta sequencing. Alongside the repertoire data, information on donor age, sex, ethnicity and CMV serostatus was compiled. Genome-wide SNP genotypes for about 65% of the roughly 670 donors were used in a later genetic analysis, which treated that subset as a discovery cohort. All discovery cohort repertoires had been generated using a single sequencing platform. HLA typing included class I and class II loci at four-digit resolution. The number of typed donors differed by locus: about 620-630 for A, B, C, DRB1 and DQB1; approximately 530 for DQA1; around 580 for DPA1; and around 450 for DPB1. Because of strong linkage in the cohort, four or five DR-DQ haplotypes were treated as single units for association and clustering. Across around 400 genotyped donors of the cohort, an average of about 200,000 unique TCR beta nucleotide sequences per donor were sequenced, and 15% to 20% of those sequences were non-productive. Results and caveats for the whole study, not just this receptor: The classifier was reported to diagnose cytomegalovirus status with high specificity and sensitivity in both the original and validation cohorts. Because HLA typing was unavailable for some donors at each locus, only the typed subset was used in association tests. Across donors, most TCR sequences were observed very rarely, whereas some public TCRs were present in many individuals. CMV serostatus was the only immune exposure information available for the cohort. An earlier analysis of 450 to 750 of the donors showed that most TCR beta V segments appeared in productive rearrangements either about 90% or about 30% of the time, which broadly matched IMGT annotations. A later analysis reported that several top co-occurrence clusters appeared linked to parvovirus B19, influenza, CMV and Epstein-Barr virus. In a later genetic analysis, a missense DCLRE1C variant was associated with V-gene and J-gene trimming of TCR beta chains, and the association was replicated in an independent cohort. In this cohort, only TCR beta chains were sequenced, and detectable features were limited by the absence of alpha or paired-chain data. In a later analysis, HLA-associated TCR beta chains were found to be more clonally expanded and to have lower generation probabilities than equally common non-associated chains. Roughly uniform sequencing depth across donors was assumed in presence/absence analyses, although this assumption may not hold. Correlated functional status among segregating V segments might reflect linkage disequilibrium, but an unknown experimental factor could not be ruled out. A later genetic analysis reported fewer N-insertions in productive TCRs among donors in an Asian-associated ancestry cluster than the roughly 650-donor mean. A later analysis associated 16,951 TCR beta sequences with specific HLA alleles at a false discovery rate of 0.05. A total of 150 to 200 TCR beta chains were listed by the study as associated with cytomegalovirus. When HLA alleles, especially DR and DQ, strongly co-occurred, TCR associations were difficult to assign to individual alleles. In a later analysis, most CMV-associated TCR beta chains were found to appear HLA-restricted, with HLA associations seemingly driven largely by CMV exposure. A further reported finding was that TCR beta sequences accurately predicted the HLA-A and HLA-B alleles for most subjects in the first cohort. The sequencing pipeline was judged likely to have produced a cluster of highly shared sequence variants as a technical artifact. The 87-base-pair reads could not distinguish some IMGT-functional V segments, including TRBV6-2 and TRBV6-3, so those segments were excluded. Because counts were too low, fewer than 20 rarely observed V segments, including chromosome 9 orphons, were excluded from the earlier analysis of 587 of the donors. Three of the identified cytomegalovirus-associated TCR beta chains were confirmed in vitro to be specific for cytomegalovirus antigens. A later analysis found that TCR association rates varied across HLA loci, with DRB1 alleles showing the most associated TCRs and HLA-C alleles the fewest. According to the authors, the approach could potentially be generalized to other disease states and immunological phenotypes.

The cohort was made up of 500 to 850 healthy bone marrow donors. At the time of sampling, all cohort members were nominally healthy, though unrecorded immune exposures were likely present. The donor was CMV seropositive and was included in the group of 250 to 300 seropositive cohort members. Every donor gave a peripheral blood sample, and the peripheral blood mononuclear cells from that sample were used for TCR beta sequencing. Genomic DNA was extracted from the blood cell samples with the Qiagen DNeasy Blood Extraction Kit. This clone has just one count. Its antigen is still unknown. No qualities accompany the bases; no much larger clone lies one base away. To prepare the library, the immunoSEQ multiplex PCR assay was applied. For the multiplex PCR, a mixture combining 60 forward primers for TCR Vbeta segments and 13 reverse primers for TCR Jbeta segments was used. Amplification of the CDR3 region of rearranged TCR beta genes was performed with a multiplex PCR assay on genomic DNA. The Illumina HiSeq System was used to sequence the amplified TCR beta libraries as 87-base-pair reads. The authors' pipeline ran thus. Across the 500 to 750 repertoires, a later analysis counted roughly 77 million unique TCR beta chains, around 11 million of which were shared by at least two donors. Raw reads were error-corrected and collapsed into unique sequences with a nearest-neighbor algorithm that merged closely related sequences to remove PCR and sequencing errors. Alignment of CDR3 sequences to IMGT reference sequences was used to assign V, D and J gene segments. For a sequence to be retained, a match of at least six nucleotides to both a V gene segment and a J gene segment was required. A rearrangement was called productive if the CDR3 had no stop codons and remained in frame with V and J, and every other rearrangement was called non-productive. CDR3 was defined according to IMGT convention as the region running from the second conserved V-encoded cysteine to the conserved J-encoded phenylalanine. The earlier analysis of a few hundred of the donors excluded any sequence lacking an unambiguous match to a single V gene segment. An earlier analysis of several hundred of the donors called V segments functional above 56.7% productive rearrangements and segregating when the between-donor standard deviation exceeded 5%. To diagnose cytomegalovirus status from the catalog of TCR beta chain sequences, a statistical classification framework was built. A later analysis assigned V and J genes by comparing TCR nucleotide sequences with IMGT/GENE-DB human TR gene sequences. A later analysis assigned CDR3 sequences and most-parsimonious VDJ recombination scenarios with the TCRdist pipeline. In a later analysis, every TCR beta chain was defined by the combination of its CDR3 amino acid sequence and its V-gene family, and reads without a unique V-gene family were dropped. As a way to deal with suspected cross-contamination and a sequencing artifact, a later analysis dropped nearly 600 nucleotide sequences that were highly shared and had low generation probability. For each public chain, a later analysis derived a clonal expansion index from normalized ranks of inferred template counts within each repertoire. Generation probabilities in a later analysis came from a VDJ recombination model fitted to out-of-frame rearrangements, and those results were checked against IGoR. Hypergeometric tests were used in a later analysis to score TCR-TCR, TCR-HLA and TCR-CMV co-occurrence, with a repertoire-size bias correction applied to the TCR pairs. To estimate false discovery rates, a later analysis permuted the HLA or CMV assignments 20 times. A later analysis grouped co-occurring TCRs with DBSCAN, adding TCRdist sequence similarity when clustering within HLA-allele-positive subsets. For co-occurrence clustering, repertoires with fewer than 30,000 or more than 120,000 public chains were excluded, along with roughly 5 repertoires with anomalous nucleotide sharing. As stored in TCRdb, this immuneACCESS dataset retains in-frame rearrangements with V and J assigned. A fraction of the clones does not appear; measured against another copy, unresolved V genes explain less than half of the discrepancy, and the remainder lacks a known reason. V and J calls and clone size are given by that table; D and trimming were obtained from the DNA. Across this sample there are under 150,000 clones, with approximately 80% seen only once. Jointly, the top ten make up about 6.8% of the sample.

Trimming takes 3 bases from V and 5 bases from J, and the germline ends sit 10 bases apart. The CDR3 contains 13 residues, cysteine and phenylalanine counted. Solely the CDR3 DNA is kept, with 39 bases framed from the first base. CDR1 and CDR2 are drawn from the germline V gene: SGHAT, FQNNGV. The rearrangement combines TRBV11-2 with TRBJ2-5; TRBD1 is a possible D gene, resting on 5 matching bases. What was sequenced was PBMCs. This TCR derives from a woman aged 40 to 49 in good health and CMV-seropositive. The sequenced DNA is TGTGCCAGCAGCTTCAGCGCAGGGGAGACCCAGTACTTC. The translation is CASSFSAGETQYF.